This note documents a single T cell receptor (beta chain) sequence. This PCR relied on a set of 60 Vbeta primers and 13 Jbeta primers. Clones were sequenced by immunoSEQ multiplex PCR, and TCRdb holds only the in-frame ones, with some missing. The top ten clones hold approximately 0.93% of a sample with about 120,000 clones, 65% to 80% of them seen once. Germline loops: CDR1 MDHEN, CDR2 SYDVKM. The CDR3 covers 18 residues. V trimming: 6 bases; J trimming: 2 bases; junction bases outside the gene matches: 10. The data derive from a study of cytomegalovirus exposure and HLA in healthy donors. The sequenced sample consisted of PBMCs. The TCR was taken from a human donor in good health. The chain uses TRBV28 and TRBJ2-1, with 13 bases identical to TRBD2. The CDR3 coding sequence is TGTGCCAGCAGCCCCAGCGGACTAGCGGGGGAGACCTACAATGAGCAGTTCTTC. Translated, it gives CASSPSGLAGETYNEQFF.